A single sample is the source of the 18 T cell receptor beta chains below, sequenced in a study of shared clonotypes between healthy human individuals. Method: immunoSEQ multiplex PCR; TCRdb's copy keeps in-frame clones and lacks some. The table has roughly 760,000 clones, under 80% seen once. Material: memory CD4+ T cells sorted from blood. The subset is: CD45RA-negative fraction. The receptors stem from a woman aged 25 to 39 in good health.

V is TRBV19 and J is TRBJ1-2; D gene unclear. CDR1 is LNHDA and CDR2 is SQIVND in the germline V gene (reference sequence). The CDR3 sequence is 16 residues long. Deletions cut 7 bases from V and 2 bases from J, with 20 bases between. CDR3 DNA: TGTGCCAGTATCCTTTCGGCCGGTAGTAACAACTATGGCTACACCTTC. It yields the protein CASILSAGSNNYGYTF.

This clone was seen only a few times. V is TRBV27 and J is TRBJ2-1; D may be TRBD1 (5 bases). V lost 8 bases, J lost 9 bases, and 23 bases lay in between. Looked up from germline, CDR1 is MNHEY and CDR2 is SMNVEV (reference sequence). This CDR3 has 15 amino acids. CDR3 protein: CASGRISGGRGEQFF. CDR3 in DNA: TGTGCCAGCGGCCGGATCTCTGGTGGAAGGGGTGAGCAGTTCTTC.

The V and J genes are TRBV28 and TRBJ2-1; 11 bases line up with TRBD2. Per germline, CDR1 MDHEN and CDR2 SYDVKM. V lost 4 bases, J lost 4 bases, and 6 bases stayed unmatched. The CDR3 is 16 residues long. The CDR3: CASSSRTSGLYNEQFF. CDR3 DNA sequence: TGTGCCAGCAGTTCGAGGACTAGCGGGTTATACAATGAGCAGTTCTTC.

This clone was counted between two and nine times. The CDR3 here is CASSPTLSGTGTDTQYF. In DNA, the CDR3 is TGTGCCAGCTCACCAACGTTGAGCGGGACCGGCACAGATACGCAGTATTTT. This chain joins TRBV18 and TRBJ2-3; 7 bases align to TRBD2. V dropped 2 bases and J dropped 1; count of bases not matched to a gene: 9. The CDR3 totals 17 residues. Germline-derived CDR1 and CDR2 are KGHSH and LQKENI.

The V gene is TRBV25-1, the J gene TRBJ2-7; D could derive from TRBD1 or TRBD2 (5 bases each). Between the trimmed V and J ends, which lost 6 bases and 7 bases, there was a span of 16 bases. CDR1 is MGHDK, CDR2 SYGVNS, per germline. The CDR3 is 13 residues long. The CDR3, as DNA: TGTGCCAGCAGGTTGAGGGGCGCCGGGGAGCAGTACTTC. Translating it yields CASRLRGAGEQYF.

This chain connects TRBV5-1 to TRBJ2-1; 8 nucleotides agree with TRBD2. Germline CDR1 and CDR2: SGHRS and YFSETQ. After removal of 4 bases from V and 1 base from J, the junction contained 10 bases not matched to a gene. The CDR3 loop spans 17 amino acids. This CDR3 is CASSTGTRRRSYNEQFF. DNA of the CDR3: TGCGCCAGCAGCACGGGGACTAGGAGGCGGTCCTACAATGAGCAGTTCTTC.

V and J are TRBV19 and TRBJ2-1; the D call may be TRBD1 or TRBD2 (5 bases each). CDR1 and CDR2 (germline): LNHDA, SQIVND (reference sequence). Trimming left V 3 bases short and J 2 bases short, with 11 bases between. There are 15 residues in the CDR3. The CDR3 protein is CASSIWGSPYNEQFF. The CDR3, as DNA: TGTGCCAGTAGTATTTGGGGGTCCCCCTACAATGAGCAGTTCTTC.

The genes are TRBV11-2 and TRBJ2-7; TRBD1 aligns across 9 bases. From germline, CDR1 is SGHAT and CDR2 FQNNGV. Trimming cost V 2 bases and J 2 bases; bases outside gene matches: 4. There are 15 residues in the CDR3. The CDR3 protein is CASSLSTGGPYEQYF. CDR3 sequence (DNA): TGTGCCAGCAGCTTATCTACAGGGGGCCCCTACGAGCAGTACTTC.

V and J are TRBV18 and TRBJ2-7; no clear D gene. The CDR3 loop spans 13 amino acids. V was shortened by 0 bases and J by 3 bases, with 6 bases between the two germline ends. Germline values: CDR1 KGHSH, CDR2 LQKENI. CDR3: CASSPPWGYEQYF. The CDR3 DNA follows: TGTGCCAGCTCACCACCTTGGGGCTACGAGCAGTACTTC.

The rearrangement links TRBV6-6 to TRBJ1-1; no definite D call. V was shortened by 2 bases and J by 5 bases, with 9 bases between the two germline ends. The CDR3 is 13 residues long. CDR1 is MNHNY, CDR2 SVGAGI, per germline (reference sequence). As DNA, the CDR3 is TGTGCCAGCAGTTACCCTGCGGGGACTGAAGCTTTCTTT. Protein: CASSYPAGTEAFF.

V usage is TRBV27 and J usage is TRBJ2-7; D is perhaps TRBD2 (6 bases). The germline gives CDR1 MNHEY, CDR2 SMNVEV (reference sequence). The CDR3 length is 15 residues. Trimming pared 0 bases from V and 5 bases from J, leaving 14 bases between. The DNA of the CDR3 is TGTGCCAGCAGTTTATCGTGGGGGGTTAGCGACGAGCAGTACTTC. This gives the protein CASSLSWGVSDEQYF.

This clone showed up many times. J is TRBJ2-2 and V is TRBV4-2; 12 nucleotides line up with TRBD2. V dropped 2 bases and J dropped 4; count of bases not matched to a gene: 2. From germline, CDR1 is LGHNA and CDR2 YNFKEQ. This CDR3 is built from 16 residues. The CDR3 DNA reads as TGTGCCAGCAGCCAAACGACTAGCGGGAGCACCGGGGAGCTGTTTTTT. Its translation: CASSQTTSGSTGELFF.

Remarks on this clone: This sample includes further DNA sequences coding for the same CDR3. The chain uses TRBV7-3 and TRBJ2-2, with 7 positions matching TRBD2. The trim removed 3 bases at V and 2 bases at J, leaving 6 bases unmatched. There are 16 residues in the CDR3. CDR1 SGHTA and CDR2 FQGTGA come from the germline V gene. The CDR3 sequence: CASSLGLAENTGELFF. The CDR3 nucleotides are TGTGCCAGCAGCTTGGGGCTAGCGGAAAACACCGGGGAGCTGTTTTTT.

This chain's CDR3 is CASSKQGAGYTF. The CDR3 DNA sequence: TGTGCCAGCAGCAAACAGGGGGCAGGCTACACCTTC. The gene calls are TRBV27 and TRBJ1-2, with 9 bases matching TRBD1. CDR1 and CDR2 from the germline V gene are MNHEY and SMNVEV (reference sequence). This CDR3 spans 12 amino acids. Germline trimming cut 6 bases from V and 8 bases from J; bases unmatched to any gene: 4.

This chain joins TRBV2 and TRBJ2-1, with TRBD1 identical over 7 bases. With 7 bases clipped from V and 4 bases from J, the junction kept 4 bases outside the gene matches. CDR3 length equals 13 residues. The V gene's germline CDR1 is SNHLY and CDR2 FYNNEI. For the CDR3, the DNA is TGTGCCAGCAACAGGGGACGGTACAATGAGCAGTTCTTC. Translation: CASNRGRYNEQFF. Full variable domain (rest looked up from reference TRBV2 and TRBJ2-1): EPEVTQTPSHQVTQMGQEVILRCVPISNHLYFYWYRQILGQKVEFLVSFYNNEISEKSEIFDDQFSVERPDGSNFTLKIRSTKLEDSAMYFCASNRGRYNEQFFGPGTRLTVL.

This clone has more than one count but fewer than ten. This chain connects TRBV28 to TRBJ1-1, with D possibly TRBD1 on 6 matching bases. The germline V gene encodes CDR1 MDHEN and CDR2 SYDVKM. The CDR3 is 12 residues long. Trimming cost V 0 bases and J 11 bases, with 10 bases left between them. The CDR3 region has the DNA TGTGCCAGCAGTTTATGGGATACAGGGGCTTTCTTT. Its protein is CASSLWDTGAFF. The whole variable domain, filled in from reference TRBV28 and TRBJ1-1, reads DVKVTQSSRYLVKRTGEKVFLECVQDMDHENMFWYRQDPGLGLRLIYFSYDVKMKEKGDIPEGYSVSREKKERFSLILESASTNQTSMYLCASSLWDTGAFFGQGTRLTVV.

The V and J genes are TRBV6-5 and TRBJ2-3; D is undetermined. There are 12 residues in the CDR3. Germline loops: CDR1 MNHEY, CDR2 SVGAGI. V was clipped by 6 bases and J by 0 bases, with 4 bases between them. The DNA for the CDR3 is TGTGCCAGCAGGTCGAGCACAGATACGCAGTATTTT. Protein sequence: CASRSSTDTQYF.

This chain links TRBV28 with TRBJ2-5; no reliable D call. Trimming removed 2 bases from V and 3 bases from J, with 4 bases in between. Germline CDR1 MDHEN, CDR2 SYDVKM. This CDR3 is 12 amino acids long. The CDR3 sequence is CASSLQEETQYF. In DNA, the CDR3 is TGTGCCAGCAGTTTACAGGAAGAGACCCAGTACTTC.